These T cell receptor beta chains were read from a single sample in a study of radiotherapy plus CTLA-4 blockade in lung cancer. Libraries were prepared by immunoSEQ multiplex PCR; TCRdb keeps only in-frame clonotypes and omits some of them. The profile shows roughly 70,000 clones, 80% to 90% of them singletons. The material was peripheral blood, obtained from a patient treated with radiotherapy plus ipilimumab. The receptors here all came from a human donor with non-small cell lung cancer that progressed on radiotherapy plus ipilimumab. The CDR3 runs from the conserved cysteine through the conserved F or W. Each record gives: CDR3 DNA, CDR3 protein, V gene, clone size, D gene, J gene. A D gene is named only where the DNA matches it firmly. Rows give clone size only sometimes, using once, few, many, or a class for an expanded clone.

TGTGCCAGCAGTTACTCGCACTCAGGGGGCGGAGGTGGCTACACCTTC | CASSYSHSGGGGGYTF | TRBV6-5 | . | TRBD1 | TRBJ1-2
TGTGCCAGCAGCTTGGGGAGCTCGGCGGAAAAACTGTTTTTT | CASSLGSSAEKLFF | TRBV5-6 | . | . | TRBJ1-4
TGTGCCAGCAGCTCTACAGGGGGCGACACCGGGGAGCTGTTTTTT | CASSSTGGDTGELFF | TRBV7-3 | . | TRBD1 | TRBJ2-2
TGTGCCAGCAGCTTACAGGGGACTGGAAACACCATATATTTT | CASSLQGTGNTIYF | TRBV11-2 | . | . | TRBJ1-3
TGTGCCAGTAGTACTGGGTTTGTTAGCACAGATACGCAGTATTTT | CASSTGFVSTDTQYF | TRBV19 | . | . | TRBJ2-3
TGTGCCAGCAGCTTGGGACTCCTGGCAGCTACTAAGAACACTGAAGCTTTCTTT | CASSLGLLAATKNTEAFF | TRBV5-8 | few | . | TRBJ1-1
TGCGCCAGCAGCTTGGTCCGCTCACAACCCGGGGAGCTGTTTTTT | CASSLVRSQPGELFF | TRBV5-1 | . | . | TRBJ2-2
TGTGCCTGGAGTGTAGCGCTAGCGACAGATACGCAGTATTTT | CAWSVALATDTQYF | TRBV30 | . | . | TRBJ2-3
TGTGCCAGCAGTGGACAGGGAAGTAATCAGCCCCAGCATTTT | CASSGQGSNQPQHF | TRBV2 | . | TRBD1 | TRBJ1-5
TGCGCCAGCAGCTTGATTGCGGGAGCGGCTGAGCAGTTCTTC | CASSLIAGAAEQFF | TRBV5-1 | . | TRBD2 | TRBJ2-1
TGTGCCAGCAGCCAGATCGGGAGGATTTCAAGTTACGAGCAGTACTTC | CASSQIGRISSYEQYF | TRBV5-4 | once | TRBD2 | TRBJ2-7
TGCGCCAGCAGCCAAGGACAGGGCAACTCTGGAAACACCATATATTTT | CASSQGQGNSGNTIYF | TRBV4-1 | . | TRBD1 | TRBJ1-3
TGTGCCAGCAGTTACGGTCGGGCGGGTATTAACAATGAGCAGTTCTTC | CASSYGRAGINNEQFF | TRBV6-6 | . | . | TRBJ2-1
TGTGCCAGCAGTTTGGATTTAGGGAATGAAAAACTGTTTTTT | CASSLDLGNEKLFF | TRBV2 | . | . | TRBJ1-4
TGTGCCAGCAGTTGGTCGTGGGGGAGGGACGAGCAGTACTTC | CASSWSWGRDEQYF | TRBV5-4 | few | TRBD2 | TRBJ2-7
TGTGCCAGCTCACCCGTTCGCGGCTACACCGGGGAGCTGTTTTTT | CASSPVRGYTGELFF | TRBV18 | . | . | TRBJ2-2
TGTGCCAGCAGTGAAGCAGGGGTAGGTGAGCAGTTCTTC | CASSEAGVGEQFF | TRBV27 | . | . | TRBJ2-1
TGTGCCATCAGTGATGGGCCCCGTCAGCCCCAGCATTTT | CAISDGPRQPQHF | TRBV10-3 | . | . | TRBJ1-5
TGTGCCAGCAGCCATTGGGCGGAAGAGACCCAGTACTTC | CASSHWAEETQYF | TRBV5-5 | . | . | TRBJ2-5
TGTGCCTGGAGTGCTAGTCCTAATAATTCACCCCTCCACTTT | CAWSASPNNSPLHF | TRBV30 | . | . | TRBJ1-6
TGTGCCAGCTCCGGGACTAGCGGGAGGGTCGGGGAGCTGTTTTTT | CASSGTSGRVGELFF | TRBV2 | . | TRBD2 | TRBJ2-2
TGTGCCAGTAGTGGAGGGCTCTATGGCTACACCTTC | CASSGGLYGYTF | TRBV19 | . | . | TRBJ1-2
TGCGCCAGCAGCCGCTTAGCGGGAGATTCAGATACGCAGTATTTT | CASSRLAGDSDTQYF | TRBV4-1 | . | TRBD2 | TRBJ2-3
TGTGCCAGCAGTTACTCGGGTGGGGGTTCGCCTGAAGCTTTCTTT | CASSYSGGGSPEAFF | TRBV6-6 | . | . | TRBJ1-1
TGTGCCAGCAGTGGTGGGCCCTACGAGCAGTACTTC | CASSGGPYEQYF | TRBV6-1 | . | . | TRBJ2-7
TGCGCCAGCAGCTTGACGGCCTTGGCGGGCTACACCTTC | CASSLTALAGYTF | TRBV5-1 | . | . | TRBJ1-2
TGTGCCAGCAGCTTAGATTGGGGTCTAGCGACAGGGGGCTTCGGCTATGGCTACACCTTC | CASSLDWGLATGGFGYGYTF | TRBV11-2 | . | TRBD1 | TRBJ1-2
TGTGCCAGCAGTTACGCGAGTAATGAGCAGTTCTTC | CASSYASNEQFF | TRBV6-6 | few | . | TRBJ2-1
TGCGCCAGCAGCGCGGGTTGGGTATCTGAAGCTTTCTTT | CASSAGWVSEAFF | TRBV5-1 | . | . | TRBJ1-1
TGTGCCACCCACTCGGCTAGCCCCTTAGCGGAAAAATACAATGAGCAGTTCTTC | CATHSASPLAEKYNEQFF | TRBV27 | . | . | TRBJ2-1
TGTGCCAGCAGCGTAGTGGCTAGTGGTACAGATACGCAGTATTTT | CASSVVASGTDTQYF | TRBV9 | . | . | TRBJ2-3
TGTGCCAGCAGTTTAAGTGGGACAGGGTTTTCAGATACGCAGTATTTT | CASSLSGTGFSDTQYF | TRBV28 | . | TRBD1 | TRBJ2-3
TGCAGCGTGAGGGGGGACGGGGAGCTGTTTTTT | CSVRGDGELFF | TRBV29-1 | . | . | TRBJ2-2
TGTGCCAGCAGCCCACTCAGGGGAATTTATGGCTACACCTTC | CASSPLRGIYGYTF | TRBV28 | . | . | TRBJ1-2
TGTGCCAGCAGTCGGGCCTTTCAAGAGACCCAGTACTTC | CASSRAFQETQYF | TRBV2 | . | . | TRBJ2-5
TGCAGCGTGCATAGCGGGGCCTCCTACGAGCAGTACTTC | CSVHSGASYEQYF | TRBV29-1 | . | TRBD2 | TRBJ2-7
TGTGCCTTACGAACAGGGGGCAATCAGCCCCAGCATTTT | CALRTGGNQPQHF | TRBV30 | . | TRBD1 | TRBJ1-5
TGTGCCAGCAGTGGCACTGACGCGACTAATGAAAAACTGTTTTTT | CASSGTDATNEKLFF | TRBV6-6 | once | . | TRBJ1-4
TGTGCCAGCAGTTACGGGGCAGGGGGCGACTATGGCTACACCTTC | CASSYGAGGDYGYTF | TRBV6-6 | . | TRBD1 | TRBJ1-2
TGTGCCAGCAGCTTGACCTCGGGGAACAATGAGCAGTTCTTC | CASSLTSGNNEQFF | TRBV7-9 | . | . | TRBJ2-1
TGCGCCAGCAGCCATCTTACCGGGACTCCAGATACGCAGTATTTT | CASSHLTGTPDTQYF | TRBV4-1 | . | . | TRBJ2-3
TGTGCCAGCAGTTTTGGAGGCAATCAGCCCCAGCATTTT | CASSFGGNQPQHF | TRBV27 | . | . | TRBJ1-5
TGTGCCAGCAGCCTATGGGACAGGGGGGGCACCGGGGAGCTGTTTTTT | CASSLWDRGGTGELFF | TRBV12-1 | . | . | TRBJ2-2
TGTGCCAGCAGCTTGAAGTACACCGGGGAGCTGTTTTTT | CASSLKYTGELFF | TRBV5-8 | . | . | TRBJ2-2
TGTGCCAGCAGACAGAACAATGAGCAGTTCTTC | CASRQNNEQFF | TRBV6-5 | . | . | TRBJ2-1
TGTGCCATCAGTGAGTCCGGCAGGAGTAGCACAGATACGCAGTATTTT | CAISESGRSSTDTQYF | TRBV10-3 | few | . | TRBJ2-3
TGTGCCAGCAGCGCCGGACTAGCGGGGAACAATGAGCAGTTCTTC | CASSAGLAGNNEQFF | TRBV9 | . | TRBD2 | TRBJ2-1
TGTGCCAGCAGTTTATGGGGGGGGATGGAAGGCTACACCTTC | CASSLWGGMEGYTF | TRBV27 | . | . | TRBJ1-2
TGTGCCAGCAGCTTAAGTTCGGGCAGTAGCTCCTACGAGCAGTACTTC | CASSLSSGSSSYEQYF | TRBV11-2 | . | . | TRBJ2-7
TGTGCCAGCTCCATGGACTATTACAATGAGCAGTTCTTC | CASSMDYYNEQFF | TRBV27 | . | . | TRBJ2-1
TGTGCCTGGTGGGGGGGGAAGAACACTGAAGCTTTCTTT | CAWWGGKNTEAFF | TRBV30 | . | . | TRBJ1-1
TGTGCCAGTAGTATAGGGACGAACACTGAAGCTTTCTTT | CASSIGTNTEAFF | TRBV19 | . | . | TRBJ1-1
TGTGCCAGCAGCCCCCTGCGGGAGGGGGAAGGACGTGAGCAGTTCTTC | CASSPLREGEGREQFF | TRBV14 | . | TRBD2 | TRBJ2-1
TGTGCCAGCAGAGTTCCGGGCCGGGACTACGAGCAGTACTTC | CASRVPGRDYEQYF | TRBV6-6 | . | . | TRBJ2-7
TGTGCCAGCATACTGGAAGGGTCTTCCTACGAGCAGTACTTC | CASILEGSSYEQYF | TRBV2 | . | . | TRBJ2-7
TGTGCCAGCAGTTACATAGGTTTGAGTGGCTACACCTTC | CASSYIGLSGYTF | TRBV6-5 | . | . | TRBJ1-2
TGCAGCGTTAGTAGCGGGACCTACAATGAGCAGTTCTTC | CSVSSGTYNEQFF | TRBV29-1 | . | TRBD2 | TRBJ2-1
TGTGCCACCAGCGGCAGACTAGCGGGAGGAGCGGATACGCAGTATTTT | CATSGRLAGGADTQYF | TRBV15 | . | TRBD2 | TRBJ2-3
TGTGCCAGTAGTGGCGAGGGTGCCAATCAGCCCCAGCATTTT | CASSGEGANQPQHF | TRBV19 | . | . | TRBJ1-5